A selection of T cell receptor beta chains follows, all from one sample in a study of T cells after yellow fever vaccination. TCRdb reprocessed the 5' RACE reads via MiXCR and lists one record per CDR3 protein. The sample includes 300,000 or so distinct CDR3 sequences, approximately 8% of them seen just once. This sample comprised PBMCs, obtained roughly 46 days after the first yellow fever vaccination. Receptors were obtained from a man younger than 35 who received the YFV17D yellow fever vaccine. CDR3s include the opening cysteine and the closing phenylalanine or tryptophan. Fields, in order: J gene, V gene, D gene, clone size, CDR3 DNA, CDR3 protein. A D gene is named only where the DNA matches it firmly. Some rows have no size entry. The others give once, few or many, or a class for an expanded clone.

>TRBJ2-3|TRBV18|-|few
TGTGCCAGCTCACCCTTAACAGCGGGCACAGATACGCAGTATTTT
CASSPLTAGTDTQYF
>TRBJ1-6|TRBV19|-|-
TGTGCCAGTACGTCCGCAGGGGTAGATTCACCCCTCCACTTT
CASTSAGVDSPLHF
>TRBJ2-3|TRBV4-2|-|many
TGTGCCAGCAGCCAAGATCGGGATACGCAGTATTTT
CASSQDRDTQYF
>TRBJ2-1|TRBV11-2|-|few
TGTGCCAGCAGCTTAGTCGCGGGGGGGACAGGTAATGAGCAGTTCTTC
CASSLVAGGTGNEQFF
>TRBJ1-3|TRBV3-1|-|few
TGTGCCAGCAGCCAAGAAGGAGGGTTCTCTGGAAACACCATATATTTT
CASSQEGGFSGNTIYF
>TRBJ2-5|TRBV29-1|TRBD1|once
TGCAGCGTTGAAGAGGAGGGACACGGGACAGGGGGCATCCAAGAGACCCAGTACTTC
CSVEEEGHGTGGIQETQYF
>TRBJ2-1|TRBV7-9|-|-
TGTGCCAGCAGCTTAGCGGGGGGGCTCAATGAGCAGTTCTTC
CASSLAGGLNEQFF
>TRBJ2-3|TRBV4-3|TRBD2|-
TGCGCCAGCAGCCAAGAGACTAGCGGGGTTACAGATACGCAGTATTTT
CASSQETSGVTDTQYF
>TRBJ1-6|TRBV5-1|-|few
TGCGCCAGCAGTGAAGCTCCCACGGCAGGGCTTAATTCACCCCTCCACTTT
CASSEAPTAGLNSPLHF
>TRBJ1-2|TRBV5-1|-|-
TGCGCCAGCAGCTCCGGATTTGGACGGGACTATGGCTACACCTTC
CASSSGFGRDYGYTF
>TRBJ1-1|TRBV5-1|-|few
TGCGCCAGCAGCTTGGTGCCACCAGACACTGAAGCTTTCTTT
CASSLVPPDTEAFF
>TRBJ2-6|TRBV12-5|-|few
TGTGCTAGTGGTTTGGCCTCTGGGGCCAACGTCCTGACTTTC
CASGLASGANVLTF
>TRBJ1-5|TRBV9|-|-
TGTGCCGATCCAATAAAGAACGGAAAGAATCAGCCCCAGCATTTT
CADPIKNGKNQPQHF
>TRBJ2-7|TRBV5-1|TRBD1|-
TGCGCCAGCAGCCCCCGGGACAGGAGGGTATACGAGCAGTACTTC
CASSPRDRRVYEQYF
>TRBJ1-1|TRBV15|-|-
TGTGCCACCAGCAGTGGACGGAACACTGAAGCTTTCTTT
CATSSGRNTEAFF
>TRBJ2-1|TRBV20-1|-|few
TGCAGTGCTAGAAGAGGGGGGCTCTACAATGAGCAGTTCTTC
CSARRGGLYNEQFF
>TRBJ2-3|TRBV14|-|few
TGTGCCAGCAGCCACGTTGGGGGATACAGGGCTATAACAGATACGCAGTATTTT
CASSHVGGYRAITDTQYF
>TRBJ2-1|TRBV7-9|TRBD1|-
TGTGCCAGCAGCCCCGGGACAGAGCCATACAATGAGCAGTTCTTC
CASSPGTEPYNEQFF
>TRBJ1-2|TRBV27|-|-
TGTGCCAGCAGTTTAAACAGGCTCTATGGCTACACCTTC
CASSLNRLYGYTF
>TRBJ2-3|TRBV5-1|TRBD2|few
TGCGCCAGCAGCTTGGCCGATACCGTTGGACTAGGCTCAGATACGCAGTATTTT
CASSLADTVGLGSDTQYF
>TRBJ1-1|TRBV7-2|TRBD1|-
TGTGCCAGCAGCCCCCAGGGGGCTGTGGGTACTGAAGCTTTCTTT
CASSPQGAVGTEAFF
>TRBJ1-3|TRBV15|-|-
TGTGCCACCAGCAGAGACCCGGGCTCGGGAAACACCATATATTTT
CATSRDPGSGNTIYF
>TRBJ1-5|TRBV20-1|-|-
TGCAGTGCTAGAGATGGGATATTCGGGGGGCAGCCCCAGCATTTT
CSARDGIFGGQPQHF
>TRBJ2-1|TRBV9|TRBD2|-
TGTGCCAGCCGCGGGGCTAGCGGGGGGGACAATGAGCAGTTCTTC
CASRGASGGDNEQFF